At least ten counts were recorded for the clone carrying this TCR beta chain. The sample comes from a study of early T cells in non-severe SARS-CoV-2 infection. Trimming shortened V by 6 bases and J by 5 bases, and 17 bases separated the two germline ends. CDR1 is MNHNS, CDR2 SASEGT, per germline. The CDR3 consists of 15 residues. TCRdb reprocessed the 5' RACE reads with MiXCR, giving one entry per CDR3 protein. Among around 82,000 distinct CDR3 sequences listed, roughly 14% were seen once. Sequenced sample: whole blood. The V gene is TRBV6-1, the J gene TRBJ1-5, with D maybe TRBD1 (5 bases). The clonotype was recovered from an adult who was a healthcare worker with PCR-confirmed SARS-CoV-2 infection or an uninfected control (not recorded which). CDR3 DNA: TGTGCCAGCAGCCCCACCTCGGGGGTGCATCAGCCCCAGCATTTT. This codes for CASSPTSGVHQPQHF.